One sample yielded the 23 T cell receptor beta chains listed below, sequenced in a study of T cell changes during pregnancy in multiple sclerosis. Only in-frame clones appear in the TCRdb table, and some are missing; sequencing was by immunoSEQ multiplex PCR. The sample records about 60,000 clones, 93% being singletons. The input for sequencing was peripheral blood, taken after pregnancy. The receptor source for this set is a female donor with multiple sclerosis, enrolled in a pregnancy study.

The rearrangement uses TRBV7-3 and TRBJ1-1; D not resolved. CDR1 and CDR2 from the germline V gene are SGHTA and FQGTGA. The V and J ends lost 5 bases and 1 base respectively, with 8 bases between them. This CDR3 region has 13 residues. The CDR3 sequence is CASSLNTNTEAFF. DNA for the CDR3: TGTGCCAGCAGCCTAAACACGAACACTGAAGCTTTCTTT.

CDR3 coding DNA: TGTGCCAGCAGCTTAATTTTTGGGAGTAATGAGCAGTTCTTC. It specifies CASSLIFGSNEQFF. The chain is built from TRBV7-9 and TRBJ2-1, with a possible D match to TRBD2 (5 bases). The CDR3 is 14 residues long. Germline lookup yields CDR1 SEHNR and CDR2 FQNEAQ (reference sequence). V lost 2 bases to trimming and J lost 7 bases, with 12 bases between them.

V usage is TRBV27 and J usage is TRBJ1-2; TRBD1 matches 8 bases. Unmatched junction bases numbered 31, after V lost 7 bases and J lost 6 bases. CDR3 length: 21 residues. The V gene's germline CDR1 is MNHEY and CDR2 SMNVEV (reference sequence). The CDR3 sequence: CASTRLRDRWNIKKPVDGYTF. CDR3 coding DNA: TGTGCCAGCACCCGCCTCAGGGACAGGTGGAATATAAAAAAACCTGTGGATGGCTACACCTTC.

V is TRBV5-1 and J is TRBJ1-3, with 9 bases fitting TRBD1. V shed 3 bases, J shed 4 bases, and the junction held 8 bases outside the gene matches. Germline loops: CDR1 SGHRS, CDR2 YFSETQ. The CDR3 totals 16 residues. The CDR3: CASSSGQGPGGNTIYF. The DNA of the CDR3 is TGCGCCAGCAGCTCCGGACAGGGGCCGGGCGGAAACACCATATATTTT.

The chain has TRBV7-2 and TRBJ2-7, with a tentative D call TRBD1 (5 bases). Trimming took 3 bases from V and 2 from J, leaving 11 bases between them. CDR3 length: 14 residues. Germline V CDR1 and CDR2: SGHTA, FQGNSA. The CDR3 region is CASSFGRVAYEQYF. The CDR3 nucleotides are TGTGCCAGCAGCTTTGGCAGGGTCGCCTACGAGCAGTACTTC.

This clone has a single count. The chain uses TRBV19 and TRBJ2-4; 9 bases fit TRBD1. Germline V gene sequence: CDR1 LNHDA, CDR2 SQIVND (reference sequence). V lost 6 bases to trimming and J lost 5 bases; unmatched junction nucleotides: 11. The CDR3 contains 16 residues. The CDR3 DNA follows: TGTGCCAGTAGGCCCTCACAGGGGGCGAATCAAAACATTCAGTACTTC. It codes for CASRPSQGANQNIQYF.

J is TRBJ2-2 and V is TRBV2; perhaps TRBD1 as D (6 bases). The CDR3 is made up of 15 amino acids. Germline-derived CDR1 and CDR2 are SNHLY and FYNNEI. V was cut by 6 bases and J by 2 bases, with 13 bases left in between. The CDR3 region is CASSFRDINTGELFF. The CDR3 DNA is TGTGCCAGCAGCTTCCGGGACATAAACACCGGGGAGCTGTTTTTT.

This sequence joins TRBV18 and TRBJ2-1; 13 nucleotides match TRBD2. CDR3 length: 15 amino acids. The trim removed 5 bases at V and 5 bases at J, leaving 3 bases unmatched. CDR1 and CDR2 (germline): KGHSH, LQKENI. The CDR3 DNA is TGTGCCAGCTCAACGACTAGCGGGAGGAACAATGAGCAGTTCTTC. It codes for CASSTTSGRNNEQFF.

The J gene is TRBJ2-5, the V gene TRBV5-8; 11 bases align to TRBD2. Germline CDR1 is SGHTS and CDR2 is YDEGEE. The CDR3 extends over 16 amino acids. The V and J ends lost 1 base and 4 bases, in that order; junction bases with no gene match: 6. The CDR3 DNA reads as TGTGCCAGCAGCTTGCCAACTAGCGGGAGTCGAGAGACCCAGTACTTC. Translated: CASSLPTSGSRETQYF.

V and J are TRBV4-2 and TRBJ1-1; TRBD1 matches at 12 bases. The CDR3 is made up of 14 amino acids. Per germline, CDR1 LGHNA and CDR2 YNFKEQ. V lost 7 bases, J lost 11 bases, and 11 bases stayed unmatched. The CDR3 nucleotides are TGTGCCAGCACCCAGGGGACAGGGGGCGCCGGGGCTTTCTTT. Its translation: CASTQGTGGAGAFF.

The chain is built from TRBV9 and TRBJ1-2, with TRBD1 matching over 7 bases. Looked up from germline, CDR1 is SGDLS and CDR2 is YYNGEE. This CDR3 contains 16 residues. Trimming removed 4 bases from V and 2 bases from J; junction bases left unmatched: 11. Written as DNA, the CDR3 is TGTGCCAGCAGCCACCCCCGGACAGGAAAAAACTATGGCTACACCTTC. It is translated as CASSHPRTGKNYGYTF.

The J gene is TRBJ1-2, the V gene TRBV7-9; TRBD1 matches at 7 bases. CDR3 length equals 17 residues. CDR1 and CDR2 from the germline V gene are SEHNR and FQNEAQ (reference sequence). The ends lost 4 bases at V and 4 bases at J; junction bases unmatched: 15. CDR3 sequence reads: CASSSSGTANKFYGYTF. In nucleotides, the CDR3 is TGTGCCAGCAGCTCGTCCGGGACAGCAAACAAGTTCTATGGCTACACCTTC. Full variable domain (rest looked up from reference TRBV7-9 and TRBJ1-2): DTGVSQNPRHKITKRGQNVTFRCDPISEHNRLYWYRQTLGQGPEFLTYFQNEAQLEKSRLLSDRFSAERPKGSFSTLEIQRTEQGDSAMYLCASSSSGTANKFYGYTFGSGTRLTVV.

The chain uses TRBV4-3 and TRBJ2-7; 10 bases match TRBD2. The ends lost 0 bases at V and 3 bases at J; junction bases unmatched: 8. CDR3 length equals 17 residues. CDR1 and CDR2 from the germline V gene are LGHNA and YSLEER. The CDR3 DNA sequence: TGCGCCAGCAGCCAAGATGCGGTAGCGGGGGGTAACTACGAGCAGTACTTC. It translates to CASSQDAVAGGNYEQYF.

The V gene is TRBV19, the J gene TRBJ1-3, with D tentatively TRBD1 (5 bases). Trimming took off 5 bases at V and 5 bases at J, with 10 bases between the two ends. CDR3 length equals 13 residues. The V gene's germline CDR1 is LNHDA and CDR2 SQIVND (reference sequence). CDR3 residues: CASSPGGRNTIYF. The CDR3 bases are TGTGCCAGTAGTCCCGGGGGGAGAAACACCATATATTTT.

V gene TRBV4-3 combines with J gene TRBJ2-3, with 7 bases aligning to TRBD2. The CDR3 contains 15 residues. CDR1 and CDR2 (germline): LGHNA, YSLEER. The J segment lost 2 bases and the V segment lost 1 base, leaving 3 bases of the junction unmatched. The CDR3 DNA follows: TGCGCCAGCAGCCAAGGAAGCGGGGTCACAGATACGCAGTATTTT. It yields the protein CASSQGSGVTDTQYF.

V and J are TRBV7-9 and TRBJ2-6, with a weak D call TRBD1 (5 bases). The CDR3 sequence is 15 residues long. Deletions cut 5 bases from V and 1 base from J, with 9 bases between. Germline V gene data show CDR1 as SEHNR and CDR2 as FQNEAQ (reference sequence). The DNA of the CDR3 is TGTGCCAGCAGCCCCAGGGTGTCTGGGGCCAACGTCCTGACTTTC. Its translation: CASSPRVSGANVLTF.

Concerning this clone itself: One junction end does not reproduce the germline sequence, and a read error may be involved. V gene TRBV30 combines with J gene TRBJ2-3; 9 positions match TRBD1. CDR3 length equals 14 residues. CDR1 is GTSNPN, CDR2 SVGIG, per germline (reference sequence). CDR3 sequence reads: CAQTGTGPGDTQYF. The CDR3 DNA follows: TGCGCTCAGACGGGGACAGGGCCTGGAGATACGCAGTATTTT. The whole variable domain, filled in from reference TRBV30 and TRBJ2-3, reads SQTIHQWPATLVQPVGSPLSLECTVEGTSNPNLYWYRQAAGRGLQLLFYSVGIGQISSEVPQNLSASRPQDRQFILSSKKLLLSDSGFYLCAQTGTGPGDTQYFGPGTRLTVL.

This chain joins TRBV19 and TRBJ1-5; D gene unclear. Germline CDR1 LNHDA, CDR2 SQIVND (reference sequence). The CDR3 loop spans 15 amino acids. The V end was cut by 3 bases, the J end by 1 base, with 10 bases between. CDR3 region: CASSIRDGSNQPQHF. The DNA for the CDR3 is TGTGCCAGTAGTATCCGAGACGGGAGCAATCAGCCCCAGCATTTT. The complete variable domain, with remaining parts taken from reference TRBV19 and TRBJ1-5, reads DGGITQSPKYLFRKEGQNVTLSCEQNLNHDAMYWYRQDPGQGLRLIYYSQIVNDFQKGDIAEGYSVSREKKESFPLTVTSAQKNPTAFYLCASSIRDGSNQPQHFGDGTRLSIL.

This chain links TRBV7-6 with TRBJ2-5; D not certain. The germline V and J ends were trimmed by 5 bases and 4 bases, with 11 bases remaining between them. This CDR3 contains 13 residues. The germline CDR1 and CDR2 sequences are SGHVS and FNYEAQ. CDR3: CASSPILRETQYF. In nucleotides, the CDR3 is TGTGCCAGCAGCCCCATCTTGAGAGAGACCCAGTACTTC.

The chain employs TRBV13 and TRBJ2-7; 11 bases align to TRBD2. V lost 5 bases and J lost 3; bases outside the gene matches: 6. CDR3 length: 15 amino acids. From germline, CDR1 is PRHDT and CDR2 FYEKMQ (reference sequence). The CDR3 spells CASSRKTSGIYEQYF. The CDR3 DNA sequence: TGTGCCAGCAGCCGGAAGACTAGCGGGATCTACGAGCAGTACTTC.

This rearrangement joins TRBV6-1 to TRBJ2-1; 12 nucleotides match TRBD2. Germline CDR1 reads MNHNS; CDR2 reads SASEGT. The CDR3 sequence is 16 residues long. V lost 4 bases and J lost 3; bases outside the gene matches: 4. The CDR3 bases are TGTGCCAGCAGTGCAACTAGCGGGGGGTTCTACAATGAGCAGTTCTTC. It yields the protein CASSATSGGFYNEQFF.

In nucleotides, the CDR3 is TGTGCCAGCAGCGTAGAAGGACAGACAAGCACAGATACGCAGTATTTT. This gives the protein CASSVEGQTSTDTQYF. The V gene is TRBV9, the J gene TRBJ2-3, with D perhaps TRBD1 (6 bases). The germline CDR1 and CDR2 sequences are SGDLS and YYNGEE. The V end was cut by 0 bases, the J end by 0 bases, with 11 bases between. The CDR3 totals 16 residues.

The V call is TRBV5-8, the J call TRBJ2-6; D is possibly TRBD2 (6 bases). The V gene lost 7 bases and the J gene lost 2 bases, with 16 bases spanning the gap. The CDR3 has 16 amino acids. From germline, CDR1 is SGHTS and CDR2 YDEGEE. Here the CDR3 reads CASGAGSGTGANVLTF. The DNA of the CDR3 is TGTGCCAGCGGTGCCGGGAGTGGAACTGGGGCCAACGTCCTGACTTTC.